The 7 T cell receptor beta chains below were found in one sample sequenced in a study of T cell repertoires in cytomegalovirus infection. Via MiXCR, TCRdb re-called the reads, giving one row per CDR3 protein. The sample has approximately 500,000 distinct CDR3 sequences, approximately 11% seen once; the top ten hold about a tenth. The source material was PBMCs. The receptors were sampled from a human donor in good health (CMV status not recorded). Some clones in this sample may be carry-over from other donors' samples.

This clonotype was found many times. The chain couples TRBV15 to TRBJ1-1; D is unclear. The CDR3 length is 14 residues. The V gene lost 8 bases and the J gene lost 0 bases, with 13 bases spanning the gap. Germline values: CDR1 LNHNV, CDR2 YYDKDF (reference sequence). CDR3 bases: TGTGCCACCGAGGCAGGAGTCATGAACACTGAAGCTTTCTTT. Translating gives CATEAGVMNTEAFF. Filled out from reference TRBV15 and TRBJ1-1, the complete variable domain reads DAMVIQNPRYQVTQFGKPVTLSCSQTLNHNVMYWYQQKSSQAPKLLFHYYDKDFNNEADTPDNFQSRRPNTSFCFLDIRSPGLGDTAMYLCATEAGVMNTEAFFGQGTRLTVV.

This clonotype has at least ten counts. This chain links TRBV28 with TRBJ1-2, with TRBD1 matching 7 bases. The V gene's germline CDR1 is MDHEN and CDR2 SYDVKM. With 10 bases clipped from V and 8 bases from J, the junction kept 16 bases outside the gene matches. This CDR3 comprises 14 residues. The chain's CDR3 is CATEGDRKRAGYTF. The CDR3 coding sequence is TGTGCCACCGAAGGGGACAGAAAAAGAGCGGGCTACACCTTC.

This clonotype was recorded a few times. This sequence joins TRBV6-2 or TRBV6-3 and TRBJ2-3, with 8 bases fitting TRBD2. Losses at the gene ends were 7 bases for V and 5 bases for J; bases not matched to a gene: 14. CDR1 is MNHEY, CDR2 SVGEGT, per germline. This CDR3 comprises 16 residues. The CDR3 DNA is TGTGCCAGCACCCGGCGAGCGGGGGCCCTGGGAGATACGCAGTATTTT. The encoded protein is CASTRRAGALGDTQYF.

This clonotype was seen ten or more times. The rearrangement uses TRBV7-2 and TRBJ2-4; TRBD2 agrees at 7 bases. CDR1 is SGHTA, CDR2 FQGNSA, per germline. Germline trimming cut 1 base from V and 5 bases from J; bases unmatched to any gene: 5. CDR3 size: 15 residues. The CDR3 DNA reads TGTGCCAGCAGCTTAGATTTGGGGAGGGAAAACATTCAGTACTTC. Its translation is CASSLDLGRENIQYF.

This clonotype has at least ten counts. J is TRBJ1-5 and V is TRBV5-5; no reliable D call. V was pared by 0 bases and J by 0 bases, with 10 bases between. Germline CDR1 is SGHKS and CDR2 is YYEKEE (reference sequence). This CDR3 is 16 amino acids long. CDR3 nucleotides: TGTGCCAGCAGCTTGGGGGGAAGGGTTAGCAATCAGCCCCAGCATTTT. Encoded protein: CASSLGGRVSNQPQHF.

This clonotype was seen only a few times. The genes are TRBV27 and TRBJ2-3; 7 bases map to TRBD1. Germline V gene data show CDR1 as MNHEY and CDR2 as SMNVEV (reference sequence). The trim removed 3 bases at V and 0 bases at J, leaving 6 bases unmatched. This CDR3 region has 16 residues. The CDR3 DNA sequence: TGTGCCAGCAGTTTCTCATTCAGGGGGAGCACAGATACGCAGTATTTT. Encoded protein: CASSFSFRGSTDTQYF.

The CDR3: CASSSRGHWVGYTF. The DNA for the CDR3 is TGTGCCAGCAGCTCCCGGGGCCACTGGGTTGGCTACACCTTC. The V gene is TRBV5-6, the J gene TRBJ1-2; D might be TRBD1 (5 bases). The CDR3 has 14 amino acids. CDR1 SGHDT and CDR2 YYEEEE come from the germline V gene. The V gene lost 3 bases and the J gene lost 7 bases, with 16 bases spanning the gap.